A single sample is the source of the 31 T cell receptor beta chains below, sequenced in a study of early T cells in non-severe SARS-CoV-2 infection. TCRdb reanalysed the 5' RACE reads using MiXCR and keeps one entry per CDR3 protein. The data contain about 30,000 distinct CDR3 sequences, about 5% of them seen just once; the ten biggest clones take up roughly 3.6%. Sequences were obtained from whole blood. The receptors here all came from an adult who was a healthcare worker with PCR-confirmed SARS-CoV-2 infection or an uninfected control (not recorded which).

The chain combines TRBV14 with TRBJ2-4, with D possibly TRBD2 on 5 matching bases. The germline gives CDR1 SGHDN, CDR2 FVKESK. The CDR3 is 14 residues long. Trimming shortened V by 0 bases and J by 8 bases, and 11 bases separated the two germline ends. The CDR3 loop reads CASSQDSARDIQYF. As DNA, the CDR3 is TGTGCCAGCAGCCAAGATTCAGCGAGGGACATTCAGTACTTC.

This clonotype showed up many times. The chain links TRBV19 to TRBJ2-1, with TRBD2 matching 9 bases. Per the germline V gene, CDR1 is LNHDA and CDR2 is SQIVND (reference sequence). With 3 bases clipped from V and 5 bases from J, the junction kept 5 bases outside the gene matches. The CDR3 runs 15 residues. CDR3 protein: CASSIVASGDNEQFF. The CDR3 region has the DNA TGTGCCAGTAGTATCGTGGCTAGCGGGGACAATGAGCAGTTCTTC.

This clonotype was seen ten or more times. The V and J genes are TRBV29-1 and TRBJ2-1; 10 positions match TRBD2. Germline V gene data show CDR1 as SQVTM and CDR2 as ANQGSEA. There are 13 residues in the CDR3. CDR3 nucleotide sequence: TGCAGTGCTACTAGCGGGGCCTACAATGAGCAGTTCTTC. Its translation is CSATSGAYNEQFF.

This chain uses TRBV20-1 with TRBJ1-2; D call uncertain. Germline CDR1 is DFQATT and CDR2 is SNEGSKA (reference sequence). This CDR3 has 12 amino acids. Trimming removed 1 base from V and 6 bases from J, with 9 bases in between. The CDR3 loop reads CSARVAAHGYTF. CDR3 in DNA: TGCAGTGCTAGAGTTGCAGCCCATGGCTACACCTTC.

This clonotype was detected many times. This chain uses TRBV20-1 with TRBJ2-7; 10 bases fit TRBD1. The CDR3 spans 14 residues. Germline-derived CDR1 and CDR2 are DFQATT and SNEGSKA (reference sequence). V lost 5 bases to trimming and J lost 2 bases; unmatched junction nucleotides: 6. For the CDR3, the DNA is TGCAGTGCTGACCGGGACAGGGGAACCTACGAGCAGTACTTC. Encoded protein: CSADRDRGTYEQYF.

Many counts were recorded for this clonotype. This chain uses TRBV20-1 with TRBJ2-7; D is uncertain. This CDR3 has 13 residues. The ends were cut back, 2 bases at V and 2 bases at J, with 10 bases in the middle. Germline values: CDR1 DFQATT, CDR2 SNEGSKA (reference sequence). The CDR3 protein is CSARRSSTYEQYF. Written as DNA, the CDR3 is TGCAGTGCTAGACGGTCAAGCACCTACGAGCAGTACTTC.

This clonotype was counted a few times. The V and J genes are TRBV21-1 and TRBJ2-3; the table's D call TRBD1 went unverified against the DNA. TRBV21-1 is described as a pseudogene. The CDR3 extends over 15 amino acids. CDR3 sequence: CASSNPGQSTDTQYF. CDR3 nucleotides: TGTGCCAGCAGCAACCCGGGACAGAGCACAGATACGCAGTATTTT.

This clonotype was observed at least ten times. The chain employs TRBV7-9 and TRBJ1-2; possibly TRBD1 for D (6 bases). Looked up from germline, CDR1 is SEHNR and CDR2 is FQNEAQ (reference sequence). This CDR3 region has 15 residues. Trimming shortened V by 0 bases and J by 10 bases, and 18 bases separated the two germline ends. CDR3 nucleotide sequence: TGTGCCAGCAGCTTAGCGTGGGGGCTACTATTCGTCTACACCTTC. It translates to CASSLAWGLLFVYTF.

The gene calls are TRBV29-1 and TRBJ1-1, with TRBD1 matching over 12 bases. Germline assignment: CDR1 SQVTM and CDR2 ANQGSEA. The CDR3 totals 15 residues. After removal of 7 bases from V and 5 bases from J, the junction contained 11 bases not matched to a gene. For the CDR3, the DNA is TGCAGCGCCGATGGGGGACAGGGGGCCGGGACTGAAGCTTTCTTT. Amino acid sequence: CSADGGQGAGTEAFF.

This clonotype is categorized as medium-sized. Here the CDR3 reads CASSPIGLAFSTDTQYF. CDR3 DNA: TGTGCCAGCAGCCCCATCGGACTAGCGTTTAGCACAGATACGCAGTATTTT. This chain connects TRBV7-6 to TRBJ2-3; TRBD2 agrees at 9 bases. CDR3 length: 17 residues. CDR1 and CDR2 from the germline V gene are SGHVS and FNYEAQ. The trim removed 5 bases at V and 0 bases at J, leaving 9 bases unmatched.

This clonotype has a count of ten or more. This chain links TRBV7-8 with TRBJ1-2; D is unclear. The CDR3 consists of 13 residues. Trimming took off 1 base at V and 2 bases at J, with 5 bases between the two ends. In germline, CDR1 is SGHVS, CDR2 FQNEAQ. The CDR3 DNA reads as TGTGCCAGCAGCTTAGAACGGAACTATGGCTACACCTTC. Translating it yields CASSLERNYGYTF.

This clonotype was picked up many times. The chain has TRBV29-1 and TRBJ2-3; either TRBD1 or TRBD2 may fit D (5 bases each). In germline, CDR1 is SQVTM, CDR2 ANQGSEA. Deletions cut 2 bases from V and 0 bases from J, with 15 bases between. The CDR3 extends over 16 amino acids. The CDR3 coding sequence is TGCAGCGTTGAAAGATTTTGGGACCCTAGCACAGATACGCAGTATTTT. Its protein is CSVERFWDPSTDTQYF.

This clonotype was observed a handful of times. This sequence joins TRBV27 and TRBJ2-1; 9 bases fit TRBD2. J gave up 4 bases and V 5 bases, and 3 bases lay outside the gene matches. Germline V gives CDR1 MNHEY, CDR2 SMNVEV (reference sequence). The CDR3 is made up of 14 amino acids. CDR3 in amino acids: CASSRLAEYNEQFF. In DNA, the CDR3 is TGTGCCAGCAGTCGACTAGCGGAATACAATGAGCAGTTCTTC.

This clonotype was seen a few times. The rearrangement joins TRBV7-3 to TRBJ2-2; TRBD2 matches 9 bases. CDR1 SGHTA and CDR2 FQGTGA come from the germline V gene. V trimming: 5 bases; J trimming: 7 bases; junction bases outside the gene matches: 11. This CDR3 spans 16 amino acids. CDR3 sequence: CASSLDSGSSNGELFF. CDR3 sequence (DNA): TGTGCCAGCAGCCTGGATAGCGGGAGTAGTAACGGGGAGCTGTTTTTT.

This clonotype came up many times. The CDR3 reads CASSWANQATEIQYF. DNA for the CDR3: TGTGCCAGCAGCTGGGCCAATCAAGCGACGGAGATTCAGTACTTC. The V and J genes are TRBV6-1 and TRBJ2-4; D is undetermined. CDR3 size: 15 residues. Trimming took 6 bases from V and 10 from J, leaving 22 bases between them. Germline V gene data show CDR1 as MNHNS and CDR2 as SASEGT.

There are many counts of this clonotype. This chain connects TRBV7-7 to TRBJ1-1; 7 nucleotides line up with TRBD1. The CDR3 contains 13 residues. CDR1 and CDR2 (germline): SSHAT, FNYEAQ (reference sequence). V lost 4 bases and J lost 3; bases outside the gene matches: 2. The DNA of the CDR3 is TGTGCCAGCAGCTCCGGGACAGACACTGAAGCTTTCTTT. Translation gives CASSSGTDTEAFF.

This clonotype ranks as medium-sized (0.01 to 0.1%). J is TRBJ2-2 and V is TRBV12-5; no definite D call. Germline CDR1 is LGHNT and CDR2 is FRNRAP. V was trimmed by 7 bases and J by 0 bases, leaving 6 bases between them. The CDR3 extends over 13 amino acids. DNA of the CDR3: TGTGCTAGTGCAGACACGAACACCGGGGAGCTGTTTTTT. Translated: CASADTNTGELFF.

This clonotype was counted between two and nine times. The CDR3 loop reads CASSESNPGSAAFF. CDR3 in DNA: TGCGCCAGCAGTGAGTCGAATCCTGGGTCGGCGGCTTTCTTT. The genes are TRBV10-1 and TRBJ1-1, with unresolved D. The CDR3 is made up of 14 amino acids. CDR1 and CDR2 from the germline V gene are WNHNN and SYGVQD (reference sequence). V was clipped by 0 bases and J by 11 bases, with 16 bases between them.

At least ten counts were recorded for this clonotype. J is TRBJ2-7 and V is TRBV18; TRBD1 agrees at 10 bases. Germline V gene lookup returns CDR1 KGHSH and CDR2 LQKENI. This CDR3 contains 14 residues. Trimming took 4 bases from V and 3 from J; bases not matched to a gene: 3. The CDR3 reads CASSHRDRGYEQYF. In nucleotides, the CDR3 is TGTGCCAGCTCACACCGGGACAGGGGCTACGAGCAGTACTTC.

This clonotype has a count of ten or more. The V gene is TRBV10-1, the J gene TRBJ2-3, with a weak D call TRBD2 (6 bases). V shed 4 bases and J shed 5 bases, with 7 bases lying between them. The CDR3 is 12 amino acids. The V gene's germline CDR1 is WNHNN and CDR2 SYGVQD (reference sequence). CDR3 region: CASSVGGDTQYF. CDR3 DNA: TGCGCCAGCAGTGTGGGGGGAGATACGCAGTATTTT.

This clonotype came up many times. V usage is TRBV13 and J usage is TRBJ1-3; tentatively, D is TRBD1 (5 bases). Germline CDR1 PRHDT, CDR2 FYEKMQ (reference sequence). The CDR3 is made up of 17 amino acids. V lost 1 base and J 0 bases, leaving 13 bases between the germline ends. DNA of the CDR3: TGTGCCAGCAGCTTAGAGGGGCTGGCGAGCTCTGGAAACACCATATATTTT. As protein: CASSLEGLASSGNTIYF. The variable domain in full, completed from reference TRBV13 and TRBJ1-3, reads AAGVIQSPRHLIKEKRETATLKCYPIPRHDTVYWYQQGPGQDPQFLISFYEKMQSDKGSIPDRFSAQQFSDYHSELNMSSLELGDSALYFCASSLEGLASSGNTIYFGEGSWLTVV.

This clonotype was counted only a few times. This chain links TRBV6-1 with TRBJ2-1; tentative D call: TRBD2 (6 bases). CDR1 is MNHNS and CDR2 is SASEGT in the germline V gene. Trimming shortened V by 0 bases and J by 9 bases, and 18 bases separated the two germline ends. This CDR3 region has 16 residues. This CDR3 reads CASSEAHGGYLSEQFF. CDR3 nucleotides: TGTGCCAGCAGTGAAGCGCACGGGGGATATCTGAGTGAGCAGTTCTTC.

Many counts were recorded for this clonotype. The V call is TRBV7-2, the J call TRBJ2-7, with 7 nucleotides matching TRBD1. Germline trimming cut 5 bases from V and 4 bases from J; bases unmatched to any gene: 8. Germline CDR1 SGHTA, CDR2 FQGNSA. The CDR3 sequence is 14 residues long. The CDR3 is CASSVGQPTYEQYF. Here the CDR3 DNA reads TGTGCCAGCAGCGTGGGACAGCCAACTTACGAGCAGTACTTC. Supplemented by reference TRBV7-2 and TRBJ2-7, the full variable domain reads GAGVSQSPSNKVTEKGKDVELRCDPISGHTALYWYRQSLGQGLEFLIYFQGNSAPDKSGLPSDRFSAERTGGSVSTLTIQRTQQEDSAVYLCASSVGQPTYEQYFGPGTRLTVT.

This clonotype was seen a few times. The chain carries TRBV6-6 and TRBJ2-7, with D unclear. Trimming took off 2 bases at V and 6 bases at J, with 5 bases between the two ends. The CDR3 runs 11 residues. In germline, CDR1 is MNHNY, CDR2 SVGAGI (reference sequence). The CDR3: CASSYDSEQYF. CDR3 sequence (DNA): TGTGCCAGCAGTTACGACTCCGAGCAGTACTTC.

Only a few counts were recorded for this clonotype. The chain combines TRBV7-3 with TRBJ2-1, with D tentatively TRBD1 (6 bases). This CDR3 is 15 amino acids long. Trimming pared 5 bases from V and 4 bases from J, leaving 15 bases between. CDR1 and CDR2 from the germline V gene are SGHTA and FQGTGA. CDR3 coding DNA: TGTGCCAGCAGCCCGCCAGGTGGACAGTACAATGAGCAGTTCTTC. It specifies CASSPPGGQYNEQFF.

This clonotype was observed at least ten times. This chain joins TRBV25-1 and TRBJ1-4; 9 bases are shared with TRBD1. The CDR3 extends over 15 amino acids. CDR1 and CDR2 (germline): MGHDK, SYGVNS. V lost 0 bases and J lost 7; bases outside the gene matches: 3. The CDR3 DNA is TGTGCCAGCAGTGAATACGGGACAGGGAGTGAAAAACTGTTTTTT. Encoded protein: CASSEYGTGSEKLFF.

This clonotype was seen more than once but under ten times. The rearrangement uses TRBV7-9 and TRBJ2-5; a possible D gene is TRBD1 (5 bases). Looked up from germline, CDR1 is SEHNR and CDR2 is FQNEAQ (reference sequence). Deletions cut 0 bases from V and 3 bases from J, with 11 bases between. There are 15 residues in the CDR3. For the CDR3, the DNA is TGTGCCAGCAGCTTAGCGCAGGGAATAGAAGAGACCCAGTACTTC. This gives the protein CASSLAQGIEETQYF.

The CDR3 loop is CASSFRDRSIYGYTF. As DNA, the CDR3 is TGTGCCAGCAGCTTCCGGGACAGGTCTATCTATGGCTACACCTTC. V and J are TRBV5-4 and TRBJ1-2, with TRBD1 matching 8 bases. Germline-derived CDR1 and CDR2 are SGHNT and YYREEE (reference sequence). Trimming removed 2 bases from V and 4 bases from J; junction bases left unmatched: 7. This CDR3 has 15 residues.

The chain has TRBV19 and TRBJ1-4; no clear D gene. This CDR3 comprises 15 residues. Germline V lookup: CDR1 LNHDA, CDR2 SQIVND (reference sequence). Between the trimmed V and J ends, which lost 1 base and 2 bases, there was a span of 8 bases. The CDR3 nucleotides read TGTGCCAGTAGTATAGTTGGCGCGACTAATGAAAAACTGTTTTTT. Amino acids: CASSIVGATNEKLFF. Together with reference TRBV19 and TRBJ1-4, the CDR3 gives the full variable domain: DGGITQSPKYLFRKEGQNVTLSCEQNLNHDAMYWYRQDPGQGLRLIYYSQIVNDFQKGDIAEGYSVSREKKESFPLTVTSAQKNPTAFYLCASSIVGATNEKLFFGSGTQLSVL.

This clonotype has at least ten counts. V and J are TRBV2 and TRBJ2-3, with 8 bases lining up with TRBD1. Trimming removed 10 bases from V and 0 bases from J; junction bases left unmatched: 9. Germline loops: CDR1 SNHLY, CDR2 FYNNEI. The CDR3 contains 15 residues. CDR3: CAIGQGLTSTDTQYF. The CDR3 DNA sequence: TGTGCCATAGGACAGGGACTTACTAGCACAGATACGCAGTATTTT. Full variable domain (missing parts from reference TRBV2 and TRBJ2-3): EPEVTQTPSHQVTQMGQEVILRCVPISNHLYFYWYRQILGQKVEFLVSFYNNEISEKSEIFDDQFSVERPDGSNFTLKIRSTKLEDSAMYFCAIGQGLTSTDTQYFGPGTRLTVL.

V gene TRBV14 combines with J gene TRBJ2-3; D may be TRBD2 (6 bases). The length of the CDR3 is 16 residues. The V end was cut by 4 bases, the J end by 4 bases, with 18 bases between. The V gene's germline CDR1 is SGHDN and CDR2 FVKESK. CDR3 bases: TGTGCCAGCAGCCCGTCATGGGGGGAAGTTTCAGATACGCAGTATTTT. Its translation is CASSPSWGEVSDTQYF.